The 18 T cell receptor beta chains in this list originate from one sample, sequenced in a study of OX40 agonist ivuxolimab in advanced cancers. TCRdb's table, derived via immunoSEQ multiplex PCR, lists solely in-frame clones and lacks some. Altogether roughly 90,000 clones are present, under 95% being singletons, with the ten largest covering approximately 2.9%. The specimen was CD4+ or CD8+ T cells sorted from blood, collected in a trial of the OX40 agonist ivuxolimab. These receptors came from an adult with an advanced solid tumor such as melanoma, head and neck, liver or kidney cancer.

The rearrangement uses TRBV7-8 and TRBJ2-2, with TRBD1 matching over 8 bases. The CDR3 is 17 residues long. The germline gives CDR1 SGHVS, CDR2 FQNEAQ. Trimming took 0 bases from V and 5 from J; bases not matched to a gene: 8. The CDR3 reads CASSLAKGQGETGELFF. In DNA form, the CDR3 reads TGTGCCAGCAGCTTAGCGAAAGGACAGGGAGAGACCGGGGAGCTGTTTTTT.

V usage is TRBV6-5 and J usage is TRBJ2-7; a weak D match, TRBD2 (6 bases). The CDR3 loop spans 14 amino acids. The germline CDR1 and CDR2 sequences are MNHEY and SVGAGI. The V gene lost 3 bases and the J gene lost 2 bases, with 11 bases spanning the gap. The CDR3: CASSYFGGTYEQYF. CDR3 sequence (DNA): TGTGCCAGCAGTTATTTCGGGGGAACCTACGAGCAGTACTTC.

J is TRBJ2-1 and V is TRBV6-5; D is undetermined. CDR1 MNHEY and CDR2 SVGAGI come from the germline V gene. The CDR3 spans 11 residues. V was shortened by 2 bases and J by 12 bases, with 8 bases between the two germline ends. Here the CDR3 DNA reads TGTGCCAGCAGTTACCTAGAAATGCAGTTCTTC. Protein sequence: CASSYLEMQFF.

A single count supports this clone. The chain joins TRBV27 to TRBJ2-7, with D possibly TRBD1 on 6 matching bases. CDR1 MNHEY and CDR2 SMNVEV come from the germline V gene (reference sequence). Trimming took 8 bases from V and 1 from J, leaving 21 bases between them. This CDR3 is 16 amino acids long. The CDR3 coding sequence is TGTGCCAGCGACAGGCGGATCACAAAATTTTCCTACGAGCAGTACTTC. This translates into CASDRRITKFSYEQYF.

This chain uses TRBV5-6 with TRBJ1-5, with D possibly TRBD1 on 6 matching bases. The CDR3 has 14 amino acids. Trimming removed 1 base from V and 6 bases from J, with 11 bases in between. CDR1 is SGHDT and CDR2 is YYEEEE in the germline V gene. The CDR3 reads CASSLYGGAQPQHF. For the CDR3, the DNA is TGTGCCAGCAGCTTGTACGGGGGGGCTCAGCCCCAGCATTTT.

The chain combines TRBV11-2 with TRBJ2-7; D uncertain. The CDR3 is 15 residues long. V shed 4 bases and J shed 0 bases, with 13 bases lying between them. Germline values: CDR1 SGHAT, CDR2 FQNNGV. This CDR3 reads CASSWGGASSYEQYF. DNA for the CDR3: TGTGCCAGCAGCTGGGGTGGAGCAAGCTCCTACGAGCAGTACTTC. The variable domain in full, completed from reference TRBV11-2 and TRBJ2-7, reads EAGVAQSPRYKIIEKRQSVAFWCNPISGHATLYWYQQILGQGPKLLIQFQNNGVVDDSQLPKDRFSAERLKGVDSTLKIQPAKLEDSAVYLCASSWGGASSYEQYFGPGTRLTVT.

This clone was seen a single time. CDR3 sequence: CSVVTGFPGNTEAFF. In DNA form, the CDR3 reads TGCAGCGTCGTGACAGGGTTCCCTGGGAACACTGAAGCTTTCTTT. This rearrangement joins TRBV29-1 to TRBJ1-1; 7 bases map to TRBD1. V was pared by 6 bases and J by 1 base, with 11 bases of the junction left unmatched. There are 15 residues in the CDR3. The germline V gene has CDR1 SQVTM and CDR2 ANQGSEA. The full variable domain, in which reference TRBV29-1 and TRBJ1-1 provide the parts outside the CDR3, is SAVISQKPSRDICQRGTSLTIQCQVDSQVTMMFWYRQQPGQSLTLIATANQGSEATYESGFVIDKFPISRPNLTFSTLTVSNMSPEDSSIYLCSVVTGFPGNTEAFFGQGTRLTVV.

The rearrangement links TRBV12-5 to TRBJ1-1; the D is unclear. CDR3 length: 13 amino acids. Germline lookup yields CDR1 LGHNT and CDR2 FRNRAP. The V and J ends lost 4 bases and 2 bases respectively, with 8 bases between them. For the CDR3, the DNA is TGTGCTAGTGGTTGGACGGTTAACACTGAAGCTTTCTTT. Protein product: CASGWTVNTEAFF.

The V and J genes are TRBV27 and TRBJ2-1, with 9 positions matching TRBD1. The germline V gene encodes CDR1 MNHEY and CDR2 SMNVEV (reference sequence). With 3 bases clipped from V and 8 bases from J, the junction kept 5 bases outside the gene matches. The CDR3 is made up of 14 amino acids. CDR3 protein: CASSFLDRGDEQFF. The CDR3 DNA reads TGTGCCAGCAGTTTTCTTGACAGGGGGGATGAGCAGTTCTTC.

The rearrangement joins TRBV18 to TRBJ2-7, with 11 bases that match TRBD1. The CDR3 totals 15 residues. Germline CDR1 is KGHSH and CDR2 is LQKENI. The V and J ends lost 1 base and 4 bases, in that order; junction bases with no gene match: 3. The CDR3 spells CASSPRDRGVYEQYF. In nucleotides, the CDR3 is TGTGCCAGCTCACCACGGGACAGGGGGGTATACGAGCAGTACTTC.

The chain is built from TRBV19 and TRBJ2-2; D may be TRBD2 (5 bases). Germline CDR1 and CDR2: LNHDA and SQIVND (reference sequence). This CDR3 region has 15 residues. Trimming shortened V by 7 bases and J by 1 base, and 13 bases separated the two germline ends. The CDR3 DNA reads as TGTGCCAGTACCCCGAGGGATTTGAACACCGGGGAGCTGTTTTTT. Translated, it gives CASTPRDLNTGELFF.

This clone was observed once. The chain recombines TRBV4-1 with TRBJ1-1, with D hard to call. The V gene lost 3 bases and the J gene lost 5 bases, with 13 bases spanning the gap. The germline V gene has CDR1 MGHRA and CDR2 YSYEKL. The CDR3 runs to 14 residues. The CDR3 DNA reads as TGCGCCAGCAGCCACAGAAAAGAAGGGACTGAAGCTTTCTTT. Amino acids: CASSHRKEGTEAFF.

J is TRBJ2-3 and V is TRBV28, with D perhaps matching TRBD1 (6 bases). V lost 1 base to trimming and J lost 11 bases, with 16 bases between them. The CDR3 spans 14 residues. CDR1 and CDR2 from the germline V gene are MDHEN and SYDVKM. The CDR3 nucleotides are TGTGCCAGCAGTTTATCGGACGGGACAATCGGGCAGTATTTT. Protein sequence: CASSLSDGTIGQYF.

In nucleotides, the CDR3 is TGTGCCAGCAGTCCCTTCGGGGGGATTAATGAAAAACTGTTTTTT. Its protein is CASSPFGGINEKLFF. V gene TRBV27 combines with J gene TRBJ1-4; D perhaps matches TRBD1 (5 bases). The germline V and J ends were trimmed by 5 bases and 4 bases, with 14 bases remaining between them. The CDR3 is 15 amino acids. Germline CDR1 MNHEY, CDR2 SMNVEV (reference sequence).

This CDR3 reads CSAPGDSNYGYTF. The DNA of the CDR3 is TGCAGCGCCCCTGGGGACAGCAACTATGGCTACACCTTC. V is TRBV29-1 and J is TRBJ1-2; TRBD1 matches at 7 bases. The V gene's germline CDR1 is SQVTM and CDR2 ANQGSEA. This CDR3 is built from 13 residues. The J segment lost 2 bases and the V segment lost 7 bases, leaving 7 bases of the junction unmatched.

The rearrangement joins TRBV2 to TRBJ2-1; D gene uncertain. The CDR3 extends over 13 amino acids. V was pared by 5 bases and J by 4 bases, with 9 bases between. Looked up from germline, CDR1 is SNHLY and CDR2 is FYNNEI. This CDR3 is CASSRTPYNEQFF. CDR3 sequence (DNA): TGTGCCAGCAGTCGGACCCCTTACAATGAGCAGTTCTTC.

The rearrangement links TRBV19 to TRBJ2-3; D is perhaps TRBD2 (7 bases). V lost 3 bases to trimming and J lost 5 bases, with 12 bases between them. The CDR3 extends over 14 amino acids. CDR1 is LNHDA and CDR2 is SQIVND in the germline V gene (reference sequence). CDR3 coding DNA: TGTGCCAGTAGTATGAGGGGGGGGGTAGATACGCAGTATTTT. It specifies CASSMRGGVDTQYF.

This rearrangement joins TRBV19 to TRBJ1-1; 7 nucleotides agree with TRBD1. After removal of 4 bases from V and 1 base from J, the junction contained 15 bases not matched to a gene. CDR1 and CDR2 from the germline V gene are LNHDA and SQIVND (reference sequence). The CDR3 consists of 18 residues. The CDR3 loop is CASSTGEATTGRNTEAFF. CDR3 sequence (DNA): TGTGCCAGTAGTACCGGGGAGGCGACGACAGGGCGGAACACTGAAGCTTTCTTT.